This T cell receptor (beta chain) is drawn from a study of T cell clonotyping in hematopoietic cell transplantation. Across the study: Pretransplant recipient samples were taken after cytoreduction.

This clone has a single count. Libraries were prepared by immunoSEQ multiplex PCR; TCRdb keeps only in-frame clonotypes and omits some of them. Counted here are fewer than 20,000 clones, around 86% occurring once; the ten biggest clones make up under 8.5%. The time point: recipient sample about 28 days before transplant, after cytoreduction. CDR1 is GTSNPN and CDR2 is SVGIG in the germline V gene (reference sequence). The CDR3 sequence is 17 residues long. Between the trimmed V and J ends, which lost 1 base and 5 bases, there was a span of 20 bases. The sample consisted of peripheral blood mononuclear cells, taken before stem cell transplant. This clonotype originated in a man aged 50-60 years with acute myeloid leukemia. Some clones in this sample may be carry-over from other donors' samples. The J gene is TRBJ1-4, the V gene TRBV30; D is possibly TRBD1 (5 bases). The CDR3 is CAWSAGTDPGRNEKLFF. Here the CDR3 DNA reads TGTGCCTGGAGTGCCGGGACTGACCCCGGAAGGAATGAAAAACTGTTTTTT.